The present TCR beta chain was sequenced within a study of identical twins. Study-wide findings and caveats: In monozygotic twins, models underestimated the sharing of out-of-frame TCR alpha. For out-of-frame alpha sequences shared by twins, low generation probability was in excess. Excess sharing by twins proved weaker in beta out-of-frame sequences.

The CDR3 runs 16 residues. Germline V gene sequence: CDR1 MGHRA, CDR2 YSYEKL. V lost 3 bases to trimming and J lost 3 bases; unmatched junction nucleotides: 5. TCRdb redid the calling of the 5' RACE reads with MiXCR, one entry per CDR3 protein. The data hold some 1,700,000 distinct CDR3 sequences, with less than 40% observed a single time. This clonotype turned up a few times. Its antigen is not identified. The sequencing input was cord blood. The clonotype comes from a newborn girl in good health. The rearrangement links TRBV4-1 to TRBJ1-4, with 9 bases matching TRBD1. The CDR3 sequence: CASSHDRGTANEKLFF. The CDR3 DNA is TGCGCCAGCAGCCATGACAGGGGGACCGCTAATGAAAAACTGTTTTTT.